Each of the 31 T cell receptor beta chains below was sequenced from the same sample in a study of identical twins. One entry per CDR3 protein, called by TCRdb with MiXCR from the 5' RACE reads. Counted here are around 680,000 distinct CDR3 sequences, 8% to 9% occurring once; the ten biggest clones make up approximately 0.96%. The sample also formed part of further work on yellow fever vaccine responses in identical twins.

The material sequenced was PBMCs. Source of these receptors: a woman between 18 and 29 years old in good health.

The chain has TRBV20-1 and TRBJ2-1; 13 bases fit TRBD2. The CDR3 contains 16 residues. The trim removed 6 bases at V and 2 bases at J, leaving 7 bases unmatched. Germline CDR1 and CDR2: DFQATT and SNEGSKA (reference sequence). CDR3 residues: CSASGLAGVPYNEQFF. The CDR3 DNA reads TGCAGTGCGAGCGGACTAGCGGGAGTCCCCTACAATGAGCAGTTCTTC.

V gene TRBV5-1 combines with J gene TRBJ1-1, with 9 bases lining up with TRBD1. Germline V gives CDR1 SGHRS, CDR2 YFSETQ. V was pared by 0 bases and J by 3 bases, with 18 bases of the junction left unmatched. The length of the CDR3 is 20 residues. The CDR3 sequence: CASSLDLRDREWGLDTEAFF. The CDR3 DNA is TGCGCCAGCAGCTTGGACCTCCGGGACAGGGAGTGGGGACTGGACACTGAAGCTTTCTTT.

The sample holds many counts of this clonotype. The chain joins TRBV6-1 to TRBJ1-6; TRBD1 might be the D (5 bases). Looked up from germline, CDR1 is MNHNS and CDR2 is SASEGT. The CDR3 extends over 14 amino acids. Trimming left V 7 bases short and J 4 bases short, with 11 bases between. The CDR3 nucleotides are TGTGCCAGCAAGGCCAGGGAGTATAATTCACCCCTCCACTTT. Translating gives CASKAREYNSPLHF.

This clonotype showed up many times. V gene TRBV21-1 combines with J gene TRBJ2-5; the table gives TRBD2 as D, unverified against the DNA. TRBV21-1 is flagged as a pseudogene. This CDR3 region has 17 residues. The CDR3: CASSKSPRLEGYETQYF. CDR3 DNA: TGTGCCAGCAGCAAATCCCCACGACTAGAAGGTTACGAGACCCAGTACTTC.

This clonotype was observed a handful of times. The chain combines TRBV28 with TRBJ2-7; no reliable D call. V gave up 8 bases and J gave up 3 bases, with 14 bases separating them. Germline CDR1 reads MDHEN; CDR2 reads SYDVKM. This CDR3 has 13 residues. CDR3 protein: CASGRSGVYEQYF. CDR3 DNA: TGTGCCAGCGGTAGGTCAGGAGTCTACGAGCAGTACTTC.

The sample holds a few counts of this clonotype. This chain links TRBV29-1 with TRBJ2-3, with a weak D call TRBD1 (5 bases). The CDR3 has 13 amino acids. CDR1 and CDR2 (germline): SQVTM, ANQGSEA. V was cut by 8 bases and J by 3 bases, with 15 bases left in between. CDR3 nucleotides: TGCAGCACCAGGGCAGGGCGAACAGATACGCAGTATTTT. It is translated as CSTRAGRTDTQYF.

This clonotype was detected only a few times. The chain's CDR3 is CATAGQGARGNYGYTF. Here the CDR3 DNA reads TGTGCCACAGCGGGACAGGGGGCGCGGGGTAACTATGGCTACACCTTC. The chain couples TRBV24-1 to TRBJ1-2; 12 positions agree with TRBD1. CDR1 is KGHDR and CDR2 is SFDVKD in the germline V gene. J was trimmed by 1 base and V by 10 bases; bases with no gene match: 9. The CDR3 sequence is 16 residues long.

The V and J genes are TRBV12-5 and TRBJ2-3; tentatively, D is TRBD2 (6 bases). CDR1 is LGHNT and CDR2 is FRNRAP in the germline V gene. V was pared by 0 bases and J by 0 bases, with 10 bases between. The CDR3 runs to 16 residues. CDR3 coding DNA: TGTGCTAGTGGTTTGGTTGGCGCGGGGAGCACAGATACGCAGTATTTT. This gives the protein CASGLVGAGSTDTQYF.

The chain has TRBV7-2 and TRBJ1-5; 8 nucleotides line up with TRBD1. From germline, CDR1 is SGHTA and CDR2 FQGNSA. The CDR3 extends over 15 amino acids. Trimming took 5 bases from V and 4 from J; bases not matched to a gene: 7. CDR3 bases: TGTGCCAGCAGCGAACGACAGGGGCTAAATCAGCCCCAGCATTTT. This encodes CASSERQGLNQPQHF. Full variable domain (remainder filled in from reference TRBV7-2 and TRBJ1-5): GAGVSQSPSNKVTEKGKDVELRCDPISGHTALYWYRQSLGQGLEFLIYFQGNSAPDKSGLPSDRFSAERTGGSVSTLTIQRTQQEDSAVYLCASSERQGLNQPQHFGDGTRLSIL.

About this clonotype: One junction end disagrees with the germline gene, perhaps due to a read error. V gene TRBV7-9 combines with J gene TRBJ1-2, with 9 bases aligning to TRBD1. Germline V gene sequence: CDR1 SEHNR, CDR2 FQNEAQ (reference sequence). The CDR3 length is 12 residues. In DNA, the CDR3 is TGTGCCAGCAGCCGGACAGGGGCTCTCCTGTCCTTC. It is translated as CASSRTGALLSF. The full variable domain, in which reference TRBV7-9 and TRBJ1-2 provide the parts outside the CDR3, is DTGVSQNPRHKITKRGQNVTFRCDPISEHNRLYWYRQTLGQGPEFLTYFQNEAQLEKSRLLSDRFSAERPKGSFSTLEIQRTEQGDSAMYLCASSRTGALLSFGSGTRLTVV.

This clonotype was counted only a few times. The chain joins TRBV9 to TRBJ2-1; 8 positions match TRBD2. After removal of 4 bases from V and 2 bases from J, the junction contained 8 bases not matched to a gene. Germline V gene data show CDR1 as SGDLS and CDR2 as YYNGEE. CDR3 length equals 16 residues. DNA of the CDR3: TGTGCCAGCAGCTCCCTGGGCGGGGGGACCTACAATGAGCAGTTCTTC. Translating it yields CASSSLGGGTYNEQFF.

This chain links TRBV6-1 with TRBJ2-2; D uncertain. Germline CDR1 and CDR2: MNHNS and SASEGT. V shed 4 bases and J shed 4 bases, with 7 bases lying between them. The CDR3 is 13 residues long. CDR3 protein: CASSAGFTGELFF. CDR3 bases: TGTGCCAGCAGTGCAGGATTCACCGGGGAGCTGTTTTTT.

The rearrangement joins TRBV6-5 to TRBJ1-4, with D possibly TRBD1 on 5 matching bases. The V end was cut by 0 bases, the J end by 7 bases, with 12 bases between. This CDR3 contains 15 residues. Germline V gene lookup returns CDR1 MNHEY and CDR2 SVGAGI. The CDR3 region has the DNA TGTGCCAGCAGTTACTCGGCAGGGTCGGGTGAAAAACTGTTTTTT. It codes for CASSYSAGSGEKLFF.

This clonotype was found a few times. The V gene is TRBV28, the J gene TRBJ2-2; 10 bases agree with TRBD2. Germline-derived CDR1 and CDR2 are MDHEN and SYDVKM. After removal of 7 bases from V and 7 bases from J, the junction contained 9 bases not matched to a gene. The length of the CDR3 is 15 residues. The CDR3 loop is CASTFAGTSVGELFF. The CDR3 coding sequence is TGTGCCAGCACGTTCGCCGGGACTAGCGTCGGGGAGCTGTTTTTT.

Only a few counts were recorded for this clonotype. This chain connects TRBV12-3 or TRBV12-4 to TRBJ2-5; D possibly corresponds to TRBD2 (6 bases). CDR3 length: 14 residues. V was pared by 8 bases and J by 6 bases, with 19 bases between. CDR3 protein: CASLMEGLVKTQYF. The CDR3 nucleotides are TGTGCCAGCTTAATGGAGGGCCTTGTGAAGACCCAGTACTTC.

Many counts were recorded for this clonotype. The chain recombines TRBV28 with TRBJ2-7; D is tentatively TRBD1 or TRBD2 (5 bases each). Germline CDR1 reads MDHEN; CDR2 reads SYDVKM. Trimming took 6 bases from V and 5 from J, leaving 20 bases between them. This CDR3 is built from 15 residues. Written as DNA, the CDR3 is TGTGCCAGCAGGGGCAGCTCCAAACGGGACCACGAGCAGTACTTC. This sequence encodes CASRGSSKRDHEQYF.

This clonotype was picked up many times. The J gene is TRBJ2-5, the V gene TRBV12-3 or TRBV12-4, with TRBD1 as a possible D gene (6 bases). Deletions cut 5 bases from V and 0 bases from J, with 7 bases between. The CDR3 extends over 13 amino acids. The CDR3 loop is CASSRTDQETQYF. The CDR3 DNA reads as TGTGCCAGCAGTCGGACAGACCAAGAGACCCAGTACTTC.

The J gene is TRBJ2-3, the V gene TRBV7-2; 10 bases are a match to TRBD1. V was pared by 5 bases and J by 4 bases, with 9 bases of the junction left unmatched. CDR1 SGHTA and CDR2 FQGNSA come from the germline V gene. The CDR3 covers 16 residues. DNA of the CDR3: TGTGCCAGCAGCGCCGGGGACAGGGGAAGTTCAGATACGCAGTATTTT. It encodes CASSAGDRGSSDTQYF.

This clonotype was recorded at least ten times. The chain uses TRBV12-3 or TRBV12-4 and TRBJ1-5; weak D call: TRBD1 (5 bases). Trimming pared 4 bases from V and 4 bases from J, leaving 17 bases between. CDR3 size: 16 residues. The CDR3 loop reads CASSWSSLGVNQPQHF. DNA for the CDR3: TGTGCCAGCAGTTGGTCTAGTTTGGGGGTGAATCAGCCCCAGCATTTT.

This clonotype was recorded a few times. This sequence joins TRBV28 and TRBJ1-5; D unclear. This CDR3 has 15 amino acids. Germline CDR1 and CDR2: MDHEN and SYDVKM. V lost 10 bases and J lost 0, with 16 bases in between. In DNA, the CDR3 is TGTGCCACCCTTCTAGTGGGCTATAGCAATCAGCCCCAGCATTTT. It codes for CATLLVGYSNQPQHF.

The CDR3 DNA sequence: TGTGCCAGCAGTTGGAGACCGACTAGCGGGGGGCCCAGCTCCTACAATGAGCAGTTCTTC. It specifies CASSWRPTSGGPSSYNEQFF. This chain links TRBV27 with TRBJ2-1; TRBD2 matches 13 bases. Germline CDR1 reads MNHEY; CDR2 reads SMNVEV (reference sequence). V gave up 4 bases and J gave up 0 bases; unmatched junction bases: 12. CDR3 size: 20 residues.

Many counts were recorded for this clonotype. The V and J genes are TRBV9 and TRBJ2-1; a weak D match, TRBD1 (5 bases). V lost 3 bases to trimming and J lost 4 bases, with 14 bases between them. Germline CDR1 SGDLS, CDR2 YYNGEE. CDR3 length: 15 amino acids. CDR3 sequence: CASSAITGAYNEQFF. CDR3 nucleotide sequence: TGTGCCAGCAGCGCCATTACAGGTGCTTACAATGAGCAGTTCTTC. The full variable domain, with the rest looked up from reference TRBV9 and TRBJ2-1, is DSGVTQTPKHLITATGQRVTLRCSPRSGDLSVYWYQQSLDQGLQFLIQYYNGEERAKGNILERFSAQQFPDLHSELNLSSLELGDSALYFCASSAITGAYNEQFFGPGTRLTVL.

The chain combines TRBV9 with TRBJ1-4; the D is unclear. CDR3 size: 19 residues. Germline CDR1 and CDR2: SGDLS and YYNGEE. Between the trimmed V and J ends, which lost 0 bases and 6 bases, there was a span of 24 bases. The CDR3 protein is CASSVAWACYTVKDEKLFF. The DNA for the CDR3 is TGTGCCAGCAGCGTAGCTTGGGCGTGTTACACGGTTAAGGATGAAAAACTGTTTTTT.

This sequence joins TRBV20-1 and TRBJ2-1, with 10 positions matching TRBD2. J lost 7 bases, V lost 6 bases, and 9 bases had no gene match. Germline lookup yields CDR1 DFQATT and CDR2 SNEGSKA (reference sequence). The CDR3 spans 14 residues. CDR3 region: CSAERLAGDNEQFF. In nucleotides, the CDR3 is TGCAGTGCGGAGAGGCTAGCGGGGGATAATGAGCAGTTCTTC.

At least ten counts were recorded for this clonotype. The gene calls are TRBV5-1 and TRBJ2-5; 7 bases map to TRBD2. The V gene's germline CDR1 is SGHRS and CDR2 YFSETQ. The trim removed 2 bases at V and 5 bases at J, leaving 3 bases unmatched. CDR3 length equals 13 residues. The CDR3 DNA reads TGCGCCAGCAGCTTTGGCGGGAGTGAGACCCAGTACTTC. Residues: CASSFGGSETQYF.

Ten or more counts support this clonotype. Its ends do not fully match the called genes, so a read error is possible. This rearrangement joins TRBV4-1 to TRBJ1-5; weak D call: TRBD1 (5 bases). Germline CDR1 and CDR2: MGHRA and YSYEKL. The CDR3 has 16 residues. CDR3 protein: CASSQEQAWGNQPQHF. CDR3 sequence (DNA): TGCGCCAGCAGCCAAGAGCAGGCGTGGGGCAACCAGCCCCAGCATTTT.

This clonotype was observed a few times. One end of the junction does not line up with germline, which may come from a read error. V is TRBV5-5 and J is TRBJ2-1; no clear D. The CDR3 spans 11 residues. Looked up from germline, CDR1 is SGHKS and CDR2 is YYEKEE (reference sequence). CDR3 in DNA: TGTGCCAGCAGCCATAACCTAGGTACGTCGTTC. Translating it yields CASSHNLGTSF.

The chain has TRBV5-1 and TRBJ2-7; 11 bases agree with TRBD2. Germline values: CDR1 SGHRS, CDR2 YFSETQ. J was trimmed by 6 bases and V by 0 bases; bases with no gene match: 8. CDR3 size: 16 residues. CDR3 sequence (DNA): TGCGCCAGCAGCTTGGTTTTAGCGGGGGGGAACGGCGAGCAGTACTTC. Translating it yields CASSLVLAGGNGEQYF.

This clonotype was observed a few times. The chain joins TRBV7-2 to TRBJ1-4; no firm D call. This CDR3 spans 16 amino acids. Trimming took off 5 bases at V and 3 bases at J, with 16 bases between the two ends. The V gene's germline CDR1 is SGHTA and CDR2 FQGNSA. The DNA for the CDR3 is TGTGCCAGCAGCGGCGGAGGCTTAATGGCTAATGAAAAACTGTTTTTT. Amino acid sequence: CASSGGGLMANEKLFF.

Only a few counts were recorded for this clonotype. This rearrangement joins TRBV20-1 to TRBJ2-7, with D uncertain. Trimming shortened V by 6 bases and J by 3 bases, and 6 bases separated the two germline ends. The CDR3 sequence is 10 residues long. CDR1 is DFQATT and CDR2 is SNEGSKA in the germline V gene (reference sequence). CDR3 amino acids: CSAMGYEQYF. CDR3 nucleotides: TGCAGTGCCATGGGCTACGAGCAGTACTTC.

V usage is TRBV4-3 and J usage is TRBJ2-5, with D possibly TRBD2 on 6 matching bases. Trimming left V 0 bases short and J 5 bases short, with 19 bases between. From germline, CDR1 is LGHNA and CDR2 YSLEER. The CDR3 has 17 residues. In DNA, the CDR3 is TGCGCCAGCAGCCAAGAGTTCCCGGGGGTCGGGAGCGAGACCCAGTACTTC. This codes for CASSQEFPGVGSETQYF.